The T cell receptor (beta chain) under discussion was sequenced for a study of control samples from healthy donors and cancer patients. V gave up 0 bases and J gave up 4 bases, with 12 bases separating them. The CDR3 has 15 residues. In germline, CDR1 is SGHKS, CDR2 YYEKEE (reference sequence). Method: immunoSEQ multiplex PCR; TCRdb's copy keeps in-frame clones and lacks some. This table holds 50,000 to 65,000 clones, around nine tenths found once. The sequence was collected from a woman aged 50 to 60 with colorectal cancer. The chain carries TRBV5-5 and TRBJ2-3; D is undetermined. Input material: PBMCs. The DNA for the CDR3 is TGTGCCAGCAGCTTGGAGCGTGCGAGAGCAGATACGCAGTATTTT. Amino acids: CASSLERARADTQYF.